This entry lists 21 T cell receptor beta chains sequenced from one sample in a study of T cells in Graves' hyperthyroidism and ophthalmopathy. TCR beta CDR3 sequences were amplified from RNA transcripts. HTBI primers were used for first-round RT-PCR of the TCR CDR3. From the multiplex PCR reads, TCRdb called clonotypes with MiXCR, one entry per CDR3 protein. The sample carries some 270,000 distinct CDR3 sequences, roughly a quarter recorded once. Sequencing was carried out using blood. Receptors were obtained from a woman in her thirties or forties with Graves' ophthalmopathy.

This clonotype occurred many times. J is TRBJ2-2 and V is TRBV7-9; D is unresolved. CDR3 length equals 15 residues. Germline V lookup: CDR1 SEHNR, CDR2 FQNEAQ (reference sequence). V was cut by 2 bases and J by 3 bases, with 10 bases left in between. The CDR3 DNA reads as TGTGCCAGCAGCTTACAAACCGTTGACACCGGGGAGCTGTTTTTT. Its translation is CASSLQTVDTGELFF.

This clonotype has a count of ten or more. This chain links TRBV15 with TRBJ2-1, with D perhaps TRBD1 (11 bases). Trimming cost V 2 bases and J 8 bases, with 34 bases left between them. The CDR3 totals 21 residues. CDR1 LNHNV and CDR2 YYDKDF come from the germline V gene (reference sequence). Here the CDR3 DNA reads TGTGCCACCAGCAGACCGACCGGGACAGGGGGAAGAGCGGGAGGGCCTCATGAGCAGTTCTTC. It translates to CATSRPTGTGGRAGGPHEQFF.

This clonotype showed up many times. The chain carries TRBV27 and TRBJ1-1; D gene unclear. Trimming cost V 3 bases and J 3 bases, with 14 bases left between them. CDR1 is MNHEY and CDR2 is SMNVEV in the germline V gene (reference sequence). There are 15 residues in the CDR3. CDR3: CASSFYPTPDTEAFF. CDR3 coding DNA: TGTGCCAGCAGTTTTTACCCAACACCTGACACTGAAGCTTTCTTT.

This clonotype was counted at least ten times. V usage is TRBV27 and J usage is TRBJ2-7, with TRBD2 matching over 9 bases. The CDR3 totals 14 residues. CDR1 and CDR2 from the germline V gene are MNHEY and SMNVEV (reference sequence). The V and J ends lost 8 bases and 4 bases, in that order; junction bases with no gene match: 9. The CDR3, as DNA: TGTGCCAGCCATAGCGGGAGAGGGGCTTACGAGCAGTACTTC. It is translated as CASHSGRGAYEQYF.

This clonotype occurred a few times. V gene TRBV6-2 or TRBV6-3 combines with J gene TRBJ1-2, with D perhaps matching TRBD1 (6 bases). This CDR3 region has 20 residues. V was cut by 6 bases and J by 5 bases, with 34 bases left in between. Germline CDR1 reads MNHEY; CDR2 reads SVGEGT. This CDR3 reads CASRGYGTASGPATGYGYTF. In DNA form, the CDR3 reads TGTGCCAGCAGGGGATACGGGACGGCTTCAGGGCCGGCGACAGGTTATGGCTACACCTTC.

This clonotype was counted ten times or more. The chain employs TRBV20-1 and TRBJ2-7; 10 positions agree with TRBD2. The CDR3 covers 14 residues. From germline, CDR1 is DFQATT and CDR2 SNEGSKA (reference sequence). V lost 6 bases to trimming and J lost 7 bases; unmatched junction nucleotides: 12. The CDR3 DNA is TGCAGTGCCAGGGTTCTAGCGGGAGCGAGGGAGCAGTACTTC. Translation: CSARVLAGAREQYF.

The chain is built from TRBV12-3 or TRBV12-4 and TRBJ2-5, with TRBD2 matching 15 bases. The CDR3 contains 14 residues. The V segment lost 6 bases and the J segment 5 bases; nucleotides outside the gene matches: 1. The CDR3, as DNA: TGTGCCAGCAGGGGACTAGCGGGGGGCGAGACCCAGTACTTC. As protein: CASRGLAGGETQYF.

The V gene is TRBV19, the J gene TRBJ1-3; the match to TRBD1 covers 7 bases. Losses at the gene ends were 3 bases for V and 0 bases for J; bases not matched to a gene: 5. Germline values: CDR1 LNHDA, CDR2 SQIVND (reference sequence). The CDR3 has 16 amino acids. CDR3 sequence (DNA): TGTGCCAGTAGTATGGGACAGACCTCCTCTGGAAACACCATATATTTT. Its translation is CASSMGQTSSGNTIYF.

The rearrangement uses TRBV28 and TRBJ2-5; TRBD1 aligns across 7 bases. There are 14 residues in the CDR3. V gave up 5 bases and J gave up 3 bases; unmatched junction bases: 6. Germline lookup yields CDR1 MDHEN and CDR2 SYDVKM. The CDR3 coding sequence is TGTGCCAGCAGTCTCAGAGGACAGGAAGAGACCCAGTACTTC. It specifies CASSLRGQEETQYF. Full variable domain (missing parts from reference TRBV28 and TRBJ2-5): DVKVTQSSRYLVKRTGEKVFLECVQDMDHENMFWYRQDPGLGLRLIYFSYDVKMKEKGDIPEGYSVSREKKERFSLILESASTNQTSMYLCASSLRGQEETQYFGPGTRLLVL.

This clonotype was picked up a small number of times. One base away lies a much larger clone, so this may be a sequencing read error. The CDR3 sequence: CSVIPGQGFEGEETLYF. For the CDR3, the DNA is TGCAGCGTTATTCCGGGACAGGGTTTCGAAGGGGAAGAGACCCTGTACTTC. The rearrangement uses TRBV29-1 and TRBJ2-5; 9 bases map to TRBD1. Per germline, CDR1 SQVTM and CDR2 ANQGSEA. The CDR3 is 17 residues long.

The CDR3 region is CASSHNRGLGTEAFF. For the CDR3, the DNA is TGTGCCAGCAGTCATAACAGGGGGCTTGGTACTGAAGCTTTCTTT. The genes are TRBV6-1 and TRBJ1-1; the match to TRBD1 covers 9 bases. CDR3 size: 15 residues. With V trimmed by 5 bases and J by 5 bases, 9 bases remained unmatched. Germline CDR1 reads MNHNS; CDR2 reads SASEGT.

This chain connects TRBV4-1 to TRBJ2-2, with 10 bases lining up with TRBD2. Per germline, CDR1 MGHRA and CDR2 YSYEKL. This CDR3 region has 17 residues. V was clipped by 3 bases and J by 7 bases; unmatched bases: 11. The CDR3 sequence is CASSHSSSGRRSGELFF. The CDR3 DNA reads as TGCGCCAGCAGCCATAGTTCTAGCGGGAGACGGAGCGGGGAGCTGTTTTTT.

This clonotype was found many times. The chain has TRBV7-8 and TRBJ1-1; D gene ambiguous. The CDR3 covers 17 residues. V was shortened by 5 bases and J by 3 bases, with 22 bases between the two germline ends. Germline V gene data show CDR1 as SGHVS and CDR2 as FQNEAQ. The CDR3 DNA follows: TGTGCCAGCAGCCCCCGTTGGCTGTGGGGTAGGGACACTGAAGCTTTCTTT. It encodes CASSPRWLWGRDTEAFF.

This clonotype was found many times. The chain links TRBV2 to TRBJ2-7; perhaps TRBD2 as D (6 bases). Germline V gene sequence: CDR1 SNHLY, CDR2 FYNNEI. CDR3 length equals 16 residues. V lost 8 bases, J lost 2 bases, and 22 bases lay in between. In DNA, the CDR3 is TGTGCCAGCGAAGGGAGGAGTCCCCGAGAGACCTACGAGCAGTACTTC. It translates to CASEGRSPRETYEQYF.

The table lists this clonotype with many counts. V usage is TRBV6-5 and J usage is TRBJ2-7; 9 nucleotides match TRBD2. V was clipped by 4 bases and J by 3 bases; unmatched bases: 4. This CDR3 has 14 residues. CDR1 is MNHEY, CDR2 SVGAGI, per germline. CDR3 sequence (DNA): TGTGCCAGCAGTTGGAGTAGCGGGAGCTACGAGCAGTACTTC. It encodes CASSWSSGSYEQYF.

The table lists this clonotype with many counts. J is TRBJ1-1 and V is TRBV6-1; D is undetermined. Germline V gene lookup returns CDR1 MNHNS and CDR2 SASEGT. CDR3 length: 13 amino acids. V was pared by 6 bases and J by 0 bases, with 8 bases between. CDR3 bases: TGTGCCAGCAGAGATACCGTGAACACTGAAGCTTTCTTT. Its protein is CASRDTVNTEAFF.

The chain uses TRBV28 and TRBJ1-2; TRBD1 might be the D (5 bases). Trimming took 7 bases from V and 6 from J, leaving 12 bases between them. CDR3 size: 12 residues. Germline V gene data show CDR1 as MDHEN and CDR2 as SYDVKM. CDR3 loop: CASNEGIDGYTF. The CDR3 DNA reads TGTGCCAGCAATGAGGGGATCGATGGCTACACCTTC.

The gene calls are TRBV5-1 and TRBJ2-5; D might be TRBD2 (6 bases). CDR1 and CDR2 (germline): SGHRS, YFSETQ. V lost 1 base to trimming and J lost 0 bases, with 7 bases between them. There are 14 residues in the CDR3. The CDR3 bases are TGCGCCAGCAGCTTGTGGGGGGACCAAGAGACCCAGTACTTC. As protein: CASSLWGDQETQYF.

This clonotype was seen at least ten times. The J gene is TRBJ2-2, the V gene TRBV7-2; D unresolved. Germline values: CDR1 SGHTA, CDR2 FQGNSA. V dropped 4 bases and J dropped 3 bases, with 6 bases sitting between them. The CDR3 sequence is 13 residues long. The CDR3 sequence: CASSWYDTGELFF. The CDR3 coding sequence is TGTGCCAGCAGCTGGTACGACACCGGGGAGCTGTTTTTT. The whole variable domain, remainder taken from reference TRBV7-2 and TRBJ2-2, is GAGVSQSPSNKVTEKGKDVELRCDPISGHTALYWYRQSLGQGLEFLIYFQGNSAPDKSGLPSDRFSAERTGGSVSTLTIQRTQQEDSAVYLCASSWYDTGELFFGEGSRLTVL.

Note on this clonotype: The junction and the germline gene differ at one end; a read error may be behind it. The chain joins TRBV5-6 to TRBJ1-2; D may be TRBD1 (6 bases). The CDR3 is 11 residues long. Germline CDR1 and CDR2: SGHDT and YYEEEE. The CDR3 nucleotides read TGTGCCAGCAGCCCAGGGGTTGGCTACAACTTC. This translates into CASSPGVGYNF.

Many counts were recorded for this clonotype. This may be a read error: a much more frequent sequence differs by one nucleotide. The J gene is TRBJ1-1, the V gene TRBV6-5, with a possible D match to TRBD1 (5 bases). The CDR3 runs to 15 residues. Germline CDR1 MNHEY, CDR2 SVGAGI. V was clipped by 5 bases and J by 5 bases, with 18 bases between them. This CDR3 is CASSHVFGGETEAFF. The CDR3 DNA reads TGTGCCAGCAGTCACGTTTTTGGAGGGGAAACTGAAGCTTTCTTT.